This TCR beta chain was recorded in a study of tumor T cells in aggressive B-cell lymphoma. The assay was immunoSEQ multiplex PCR, and TCRdb's table has in-frame clones only and misses some. This table has 9,000 to 13,000 clones, approximately 90% appearing once. Germline V gives CDR1 SGHRS, CDR2 YFSETQ. The V segment lost 1 base and the J segment 4 bases; nucleotides outside the gene matches: 8. CDR3 size: 15 residues. The chain joins TRBV5-1 to TRBJ2-7, with 7 nucleotides matching TRBD2. Sequenced input: tumor tissue. The receptor was isolated from an adult with diffuse large B cell lymphoma. CDR3 nucleotides: TGCGCCAGCAGCTTGAACGCGGGAGTGGTTTACGAGCAGTACTTC. Encoded protein: CASSLNAGVVYEQYF.